Following are 2 T cell receptor beta chains from one sample sequenced in a study of a mutant IDH1 vaccine in newly diagnosed glioma. Time point here: week 35, safety follow-up. Doses of 300 ug of mutant IDH1 20-mer peptide were given with topical imiquimod. Which antigens these TCRs recognize remains unknown. Clones were read by immunoSEQ multiplex PCR, and TCRdb kept only the in-frame ones, dropping some. The sample lists about 42,000 clones; about 83% were seen once. Here the sequenced sample was PBMCs, taken from a glioma patient whose treatment included an IDH1 peptide vaccine. These receptors were collected from a woman between 45 and 65 years old with glioma.

V is TRBV5-5 and J is TRBJ2-6; D remains ambiguous. The germline V gene has CDR1 SGHKS and CDR2 YYEKEE (reference sequence). There are 15 residues in the CDR3. Trimming cost V 3 bases and J 6 bases, with 13 bases left between them. DNA for the CDR3: TGTGCCAGCAGCTCCCGGGCAGACAAGGCCAACGTCCTGACTTTC. This encodes CASSSRADKANVLTF.

V usage is TRBV6-1 and J usage is TRBJ1-1; D perhaps matches TRBD1 (5 bases). The germline V gene encodes CDR1 MNHNS and CDR2 SASEGT. V lost 9 bases, J lost 3 bases, and 20 bases lay in between. CDR3 length: 15 amino acids. CDR3 loop: CASLNNPWGDTEAFF. Here the CDR3 DNA reads TGTGCCAGTCTGAATAATCCCTGGGGGGACACTGAAGCTTTCTTT.